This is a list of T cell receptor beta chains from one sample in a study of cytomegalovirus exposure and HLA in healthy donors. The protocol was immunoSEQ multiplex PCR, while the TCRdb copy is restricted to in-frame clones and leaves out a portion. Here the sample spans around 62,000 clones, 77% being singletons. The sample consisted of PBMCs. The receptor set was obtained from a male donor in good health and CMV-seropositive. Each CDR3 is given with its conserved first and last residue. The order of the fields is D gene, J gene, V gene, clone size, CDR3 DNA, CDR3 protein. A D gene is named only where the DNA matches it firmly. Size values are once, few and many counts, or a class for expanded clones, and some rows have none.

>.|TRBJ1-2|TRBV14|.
TGTGCCAGCAGCCGGGTGGCGGCATATGGCTACACCTTC
CASSRVAAYGYTF
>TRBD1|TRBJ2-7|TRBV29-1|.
TGCAGCGTTTCCTCCGGGACAGGGGGTAGGGAGCAGTACTTC
CSVSSGTGGREQYF
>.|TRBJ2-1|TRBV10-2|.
TGCGCCAGCAGCGGGACTCCCTACAATGAGCAGTTCTTC
CASSGTPYNEQFF
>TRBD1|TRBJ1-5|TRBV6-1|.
TGTGCCAGCAGAGCAAGGACAGGGGCCCATCAGCCCCAGCATTTT
CASRARTGAHQPQHF
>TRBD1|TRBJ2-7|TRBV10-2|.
TGCGCCAGCAGATCGACCGGGACAGGGGAGGACGAGCAGTACTTC
CASRSTGTGEDEQYF
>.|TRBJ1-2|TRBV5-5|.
TGTGCCAGCAGCTTGGACGGTAACTATGGCTACACCTTC
CASSLDGNYGYTF
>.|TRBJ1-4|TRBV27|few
TGTGCCAGCAGTTTTGGTTCAGGGAACGAAAAACTGTTTTTT
CASSFGSGNEKLFF
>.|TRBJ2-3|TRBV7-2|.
TGTGCCAGCAGCTTAATGGGACTTGGCACAGATACGCAGTATTTT
CASSLMGLGTDTQYF
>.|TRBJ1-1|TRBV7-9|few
TGTGCCAGCAGGCCCTTTGGTTCTAGTCCGGCAACGTATGAAGCTTTCTTT
CASRPFGSSPATYEAFF
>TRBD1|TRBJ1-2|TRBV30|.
TGTGCCTGGAGTGAAGGCAGGGGGATAGGCTACACCTTC
CAWSEGRGIGYTF
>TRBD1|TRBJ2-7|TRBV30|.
TGTGCCTGGCAGACAGGGGACGAGCAGTACTTC
CAWQTGDEQYF
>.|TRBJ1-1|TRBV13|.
TGTGCCAGCAGCTTAGGGCTTGGAGACACTGAAGCTTTCTTT
CASSLGLGDTEAFF
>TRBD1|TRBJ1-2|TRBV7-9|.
TGTGCCAGCAGCTTACAGGGGGCGCAGAGCTATGGCTACACCTTC
CASSLQGAQSYGYTF
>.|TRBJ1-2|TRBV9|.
TGTGCCAGCAGCGCTTCCGGGACACTCTATGGCTACACCTTC
CASSASGTLYGYTF
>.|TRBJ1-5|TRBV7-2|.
TGTGCCAGCAGCTTTGGGGGTTGGACAGCTAATCAGCCCCAGCATTTT
CASSFGGWTANQPQHF
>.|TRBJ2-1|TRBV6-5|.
TGTGCCACAGGGGTCTGGAGCTCCTACAATGAGCAGTTCTTC
CATGVWSSYNEQFF